The following is a T cell receptor (beta chain) sequence with its context. The missing CDR3 end, 3 residues past where the read stops, is filled in from the germline J gene. Profiling relied on immunoSEQ multiplex PCR, and the TCRdb table lists in-frame clones only, not all of them. The sample includes 46,000 or so clones. V was pared by 4 bases and J by 2 bases, with 5 bases of the junction left unmatched. Looked up from germline, CDR1 is GTSNPN and CDR2 is SVGIG (reference sequence). The CDR3 length is 14 residues. This entry is derived from a study of T cells in women clearing cervical HPV infection. Study at large: Donors had HPV16-related CIN3 or worse; 2 had invasive cancer. Case blood was drawn a median approximately 160 days after lesion detection.

The receptor was derived from a woman aged 18 to 75 with a cervical HPV16 infection that either progressed to CIN3+ or cleared (not recorded which). Sequencing used blood buffy coat. The rearrangement uses TRBV30 and TRBJ2-7; the match to TRBD1 covers 10 bases. CDR3 DNA, as far as it was read: TGTGCCTGGAACCCGGACAGGGGGGCCTACGAG. It is translated as CAWNPDRGAYE. The complete CDR3 reads CAWNPDRGAYEQYF.